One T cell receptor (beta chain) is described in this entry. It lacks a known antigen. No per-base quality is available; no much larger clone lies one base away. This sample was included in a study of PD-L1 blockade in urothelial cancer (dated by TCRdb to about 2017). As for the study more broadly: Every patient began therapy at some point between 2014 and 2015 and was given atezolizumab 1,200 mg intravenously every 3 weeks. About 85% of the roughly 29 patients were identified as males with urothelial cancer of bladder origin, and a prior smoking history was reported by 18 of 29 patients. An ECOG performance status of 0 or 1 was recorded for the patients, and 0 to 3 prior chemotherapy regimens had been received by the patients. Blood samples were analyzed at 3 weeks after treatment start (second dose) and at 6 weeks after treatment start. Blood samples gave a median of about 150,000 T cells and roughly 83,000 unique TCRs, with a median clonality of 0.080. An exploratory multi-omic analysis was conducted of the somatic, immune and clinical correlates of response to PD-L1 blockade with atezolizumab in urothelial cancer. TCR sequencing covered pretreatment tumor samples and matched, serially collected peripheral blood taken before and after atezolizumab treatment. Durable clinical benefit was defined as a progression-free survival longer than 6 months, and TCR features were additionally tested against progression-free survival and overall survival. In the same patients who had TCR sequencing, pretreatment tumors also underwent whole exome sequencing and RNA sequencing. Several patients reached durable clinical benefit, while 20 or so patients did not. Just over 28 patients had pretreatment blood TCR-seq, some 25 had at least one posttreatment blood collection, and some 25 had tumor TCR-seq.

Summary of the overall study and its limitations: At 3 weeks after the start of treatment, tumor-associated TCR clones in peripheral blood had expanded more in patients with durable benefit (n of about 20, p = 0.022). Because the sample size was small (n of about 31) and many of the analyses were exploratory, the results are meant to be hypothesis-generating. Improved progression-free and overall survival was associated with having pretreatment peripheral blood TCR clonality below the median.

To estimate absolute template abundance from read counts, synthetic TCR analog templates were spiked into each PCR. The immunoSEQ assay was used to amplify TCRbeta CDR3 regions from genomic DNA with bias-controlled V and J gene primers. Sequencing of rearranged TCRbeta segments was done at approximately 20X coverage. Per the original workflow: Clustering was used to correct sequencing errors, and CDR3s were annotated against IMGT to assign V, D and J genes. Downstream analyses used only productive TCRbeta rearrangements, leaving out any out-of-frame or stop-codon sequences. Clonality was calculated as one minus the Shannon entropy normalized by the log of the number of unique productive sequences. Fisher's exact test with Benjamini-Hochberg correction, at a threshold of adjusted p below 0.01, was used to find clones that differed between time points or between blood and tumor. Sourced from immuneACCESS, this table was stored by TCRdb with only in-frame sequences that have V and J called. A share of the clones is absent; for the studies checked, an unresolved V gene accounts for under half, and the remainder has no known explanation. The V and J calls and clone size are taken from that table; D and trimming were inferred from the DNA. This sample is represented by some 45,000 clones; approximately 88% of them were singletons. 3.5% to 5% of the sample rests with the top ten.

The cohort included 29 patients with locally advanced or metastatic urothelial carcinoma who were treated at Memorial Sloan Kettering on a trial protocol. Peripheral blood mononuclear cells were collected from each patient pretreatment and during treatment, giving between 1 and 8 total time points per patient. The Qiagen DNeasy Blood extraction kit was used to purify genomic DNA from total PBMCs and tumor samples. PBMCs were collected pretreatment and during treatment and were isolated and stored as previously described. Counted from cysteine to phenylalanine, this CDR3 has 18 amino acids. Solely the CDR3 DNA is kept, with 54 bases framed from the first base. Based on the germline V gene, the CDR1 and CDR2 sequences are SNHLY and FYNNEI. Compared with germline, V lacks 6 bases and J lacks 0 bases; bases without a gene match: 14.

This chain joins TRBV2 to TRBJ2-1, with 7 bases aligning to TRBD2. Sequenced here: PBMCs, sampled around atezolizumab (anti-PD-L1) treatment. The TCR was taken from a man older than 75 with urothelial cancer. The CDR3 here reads CASRGLQIAGGSYNEQFF. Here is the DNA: TGTGCCAGCAGAGGACTCCAAATAGCGGGCGGCTCCTACAATGAGCAGTTCTTC. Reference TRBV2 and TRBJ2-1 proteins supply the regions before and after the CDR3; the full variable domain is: EPEVTQTPSHQVTQMGQEVILRCVPISNHLYFYWYRQILGQKVEFLVSFYNNEISEKSEIFDDQFSVERPDGSNFTLKIRSTKLEDSAMYFCASRGLQIAGGSYNEQFFGPGTRLTVL.